This T cell receptor (beta chain) was sequenced for a study of control samples from healthy donors and cancer patients. The assay was immunoSEQ multiplex PCR, and TCRdb's table has in-frame clones only and misses some. The sample gives over 100,000 clones, roughly 88% of which show up once; roughly 3.4% is in the top ten. V lost 3 bases and J 7 bases, leaving 16 bases between the germline ends. CDR1 and CDR2 (germline): ENHRY, SYGVKD. The CDR3 contains 14 residues. This TCR was recovered from a man between 40 and 49 years old in good health. Sequences were obtained from blood. The V gene is TRBV10-3, the J gene TRBJ2-7; weak D call: TRBD2 (6 bases). CDR3 amino acids: CAISDPGEVGEQYF. The CDR3 region has the DNA TGTGCCATCAGTGATCCGGGAGAAGTGGGGGAGCAGTACTTC.